A single sample is the source of the 13 T cell receptor beta chains below, sequenced in a study of shared clonotypes between healthy human individuals. Produced via immunoSEQ multiplex PCR; TCRdb's table is partial and in-frame only. The top ten clones hold about 1% of a sample with approximately 1,500,000 clones, roughly 96% of them seen once. Input material: naive CD4+ T cells sorted from blood. Documented subset: CD45RA+ positively selected. Source of these receptors: a man aged 30-40 years in good health.

This clone was seen a handful of times. The rearrangement uses TRBV9 and TRBJ2-3, with D perhaps matching TRBD2 (5 bases). V lost 7 bases and J lost 6, with 21 bases in between. Germline assignment: CDR1 SGDLS and CDR2 YYNGEE. The CDR3 extends over 15 amino acids. CDR3 DNA sequence: TGTGCCAGCGCCTCTTTAGCGTCGGGCATTGATACGCAGTATTTT. It encodes CASASLASGIDTQYF.

The chain combines TRBV18 with TRBJ1-1; 7 nucleotides agree with TRBD1. The V and J ends lost 3 bases and 4 bases, in that order; junction bases with no gene match: 5. Looked up from germline, CDR1 is KGHSH and CDR2 is LQKENI. The CDR3 extends over 14 amino acids. The CDR3 DNA reads TGTGCCAGCTCACCGGACAGGAGGGGCACTGAAGCTTTCTTT. Residues: CASSPDRRGTEAFF.

The rearrangement uses TRBV7-6 and TRBJ2-3; 8 positions agree with TRBD2. After removal of 1 base from V and 0 bases from J, the junction contained 6 bases not matched to a gene. From germline, CDR1 is SGHVS and CDR2 FNYEAQ. This CDR3 is 17 amino acids long. This chain's CDR3 is CASSLDLASGSTDTQYF. DNA of the CDR3: TGTGCCAGCAGCTTAGATTTGGCTAGCGGGAGCACAGATACGCAGTATTTT.

The J gene is TRBJ2-3, the V gene TRBV7-9, with 7 bases lining up with TRBD2. Germline V gene lookup returns CDR1 SEHNR and CDR2 FQNEAQ (reference sequence). The V and J ends lost 5 bases and 3 bases, in that order; junction bases with no gene match: 5. This CDR3 is 14 amino acids long. The CDR3 sequence is CASSPSGTTDTQYF. The CDR3 region has the DNA TGTGCCAGCAGCCCCAGCGGGACGACAGATACGCAGTATTTT.

The chain has TRBV25-1 and TRBJ2-2, with D uncertain. Germline-derived CDR1 and CDR2 are MGHDK and SYGVNS. The CDR3 has 16 residues. V gave up 1 base and J gave up 2 bases, with 11 bases separating them. The CDR3 is CASSESKGSNTGELFF. The CDR3 DNA follows: TGTGCCAGCAGTGAATCGAAGGGCTCTAACACCGGGGAGCTGTTTTTT. The full variable domain, with the rest looked up from reference TRBV25-1 and TRBJ2-2, is EADIYQTPRYLVIGTGKKITLECSQTMGHDKMYWYQQDPGMELHLIHYSYGVNSTEKGDLSSESTVSRIRTEHFPLTLESARPSHTSQYLCASSESKGSNTGELFFGEGSRLTVL.

The chain has TRBV9 and TRBJ2-2, with D unclear. Germline V gene data show CDR1 as SGDLS and CDR2 as YYNGEE. V lost 0 bases to trimming and J lost 2 bases, with 8 bases between them. This CDR3 spans 15 amino acids. CDR3 sequence reads: CASSVAHTNTGELFF. In DNA, the CDR3 is TGTGCCAGCAGCGTAGCACATACTAACACCGGGGAGCTGTTTTTT. Complete variable domain (other parts from reference TRBV9 and TRBJ2-2): DSGVTQTPKHLITATGQRVTLRCSPRSGDLSVYWYQQSLDQGLQFLIQYYNGEERAKGNILERFSAQQFPDLHSELNLSSLELGDSALYFCASSVAHTNTGELFFGEGSRLTVL.

This chain connects TRBV29-1 to TRBJ1-1, with D possibly being TRBD1 (5 bases). Trimming took 4 bases from V and 3 from J, leaving 9 bases between them. The CDR3 is 12 amino acids. CDR1 is SQVTM and CDR2 is ANQGSEA in the germline V gene. This CDR3 is CSVVGTDTEAFF. The CDR3 nucleotides are TGCAGCGTTGTGGGGACGGACACTGAAGCTTTCTTT. Filled out from reference TRBV29-1 and TRBJ1-1, the complete variable domain reads SAVISQKPSRDICQRGTSLTIQCQVDSQVTMMFWYRQQPGQSLTLIATANQGSEATYESGFVIDKFPISRPNLTFSTLTVSNMSPEDSSIYLCSVVGTDTEAFFGQGTRLTVV.

The gene calls are TRBV5-4 and TRBJ2-7, with TRBD2 matching over 10 bases. Germline trimming cut 1 base from V and 3 bases from J; bases unmatched to any gene: 7. The CDR3 spans 16 residues. Per the germline V gene, CDR1 is SGHNT and CDR2 is YYREEE (reference sequence). CDR3 bases: TGTGCCAGCAGCTTGTGGGGTAGCGGGAGGATCTACGAGCAGTACTTC. Its translation is CASSLWGSGRIYEQYF.

In the case of this clone: An end of the junction does not agree with germline; a read error may underlie this. V usage is TRBV2 and J usage is TRBJ2-1; no definite D call. CDR3 length: 13 residues. Germline lookup yields CDR1 SNHLY and CDR2 FYNNEI. The CDR3 here is CASSDERSAMQLF. CDR3 coding DNA: TGTGCCAGCAGTGACGAACGGAGCGCGATGCAACTCTTC.

The chain recombines TRBV5-4 with TRBJ2-3; the match to TRBD2 covers 14 bases. Germline trimming cut 5 bases from V and 2 bases from J; bases unmatched to any gene: 7. The CDR3 has 17 amino acids. Per the germline V gene, CDR1 is SGHNT and CDR2 is YYREEE (reference sequence). The CDR3 here is CASSSGTSGSFTDTQYF. In DNA form, the CDR3 reads TGTGCCAGCAGTTCCGGGACTAGCGGGAGCTTCACAGATACGCAGTATTTT. The variable domain in full, completed from reference TRBV5-4 and TRBJ2-3, reads ETGVTQSPTHLIKTRGQQVTLRCSSQSGHNTVSWYQQALGQGPQFIFQYYREEENGRGNFPPRFSGLQFPNYSSELNVNALELDDSALYLCASSSGTSGSFTDTQYFGPGTRLTVL.

The rearrangement links TRBV11-2 to TRBJ2-5, with TRBD1 matching 7 bases. This CDR3 spans 15 amino acids. Germline V gives CDR1 SGHAT, CDR2 FQNNGV. V lost 1 base, J lost 7 bases, and 9 bases stayed unmatched. CDR3 residues: CASSLGGQGVGTQYF. In nucleotides, the CDR3 is TGTGCCAGCAGCTTAGGGGGGCAGGGGGTAGGGACCCAGTACTTC.

The chain employs TRBV28 and TRBJ2-2; the match to TRBD2 covers 11 bases. CDR3 length equals 14 residues. Germline values: CDR1 MDHEN, CDR2 SYDVKM. After removal of 10 bases from V and 4 bases from J, the junction contained 5 bases not matched to a gene. This chain's CDR3 is CATLAGGPTGELFF. The CDR3 nucleotides read TGTGCCACGTTAGCGGGAGGGCCCACCGGGGAGCTGTTTTTT.

The V and J genes are TRBV27 and TRBJ2-1; D uncertain. CDR3 length equals 14 residues. V was clipped by 3 bases and J by 9 bases, with 15 bases between them. CDR1 and CDR2 from the germline V gene are MNHEY and SMNVEV (reference sequence). CDR3 residues: CASSFTDFSSEQFF. The DNA for the CDR3 is TGTGCCAGCAGTTTCACCGATTTCTCGAGTGAGCAGTTCTTC.